The 20 T cell receptor beta chains below all came from one sample that was sequenced in a study of OX40 agonist ivuxolimab in advanced cancers. Sequencing was performed with immunoSEQ multiplex PCR; in TCRdb, only in-frame clones are kept and a portion is missing. Of 50,000 to 60,000 clones listed, roughly four fifths were seen once; the top ten hold approximately 4.8%. Material: CD4+ or CD8+ T cells sorted from blood, obtained in a trial of the OX40 agonist ivuxolimab. These receptors were obtained from an adult with an advanced solid tumor such as melanoma, head and neck, liver or kidney cancer.

In its sample, this clone was seen once. V gene TRBV29-1 combines with J gene TRBJ1-5, with 12 bases fitting TRBD1. From germline, CDR1 is SQVTM and CDR2 ANQGSEA. The CDR3 length is 16 residues. Trimming at V came to 4 bases and at J to 5 bases, leaving 9 bases not matched to a gene. As DNA, the CDR3 is TGCAGCGTTGGGATTGGGGGACAGGGGGCTTATCAGCCCCAGCATTTT. Translating gives CSVGIGGQGAYQPQHF.

The genes are TRBV30 and TRBJ2-1, with TRBD1 as a possible D gene (6 bases). CDR3 length: 13 residues. Germline V gene lookup returns CDR1 GTSNPN and CDR2 SVGIG (reference sequence). V gave up 8 bases and J gave up 0 bases, with 11 bases separating them. DNA for the CDR3: TGTGCCACAACAGGGAGCTCCTACAATGAGCAGTTCTTC. Its translation: CATTGSSYNEQFF.

CDR3 nucleotides: TGTGCCAGCAGTGAGGGAGGCGGGAGGGGATCCTACGAGCAGTACTTC. Protein: CASSEGGGRGSYEQYF. The chain uses TRBV2 and TRBJ2-7; TRBD2 matches 9 bases. The CDR3 has 16 residues. The J segment lost 1 base and the V segment lost 3 bases, leaving 7 bases of the junction unmatched. CDR1 and CDR2 (germline): SNHLY, FYNNEI.

This chain connects TRBV5-6 to TRBJ2-1, with 12 positions matching TRBD2. The CDR3 length is 17 residues. Germline CDR1 is SGHDT and CDR2 is YYEEEE. Germline trimming cut 0 bases from V and 3 bases from J; bases unmatched to any gene: 4. The DNA for the CDR3 is TGTGCCAGCAGCTTGGTGCTAGCGGGGGGGCACTACAATGAGCAGTTCTTC. It translates to CASSLVLAGGHYNEQFF.

This clone is a singleton in its sample. J is TRBJ1-3 and V is TRBV4-2; D perhaps matches TRBD1 (5 bases). Trimming stripped 4 bases from V and 0 bases from J, with 16 bases between. This CDR3 is built from 17 residues. Germline assignment: CDR1 LGHNA and CDR2 YNFKEQ. The CDR3 DNA reads as TGTGCCAGCAGCCCAGCGGGCGGGGCACGCTCTGGAAACACCATATATTTT. It encodes CASSPAGGARSGNTIYF.

The chain uses TRBV7-8 and TRBJ1-4; 10 bases match TRBD1. Germline V gene lookup returns CDR1 SGHVS and CDR2 FQNEAQ. The CDR3 is 14 amino acids. J was trimmed by 8 bases and V by 0 bases; bases with no gene match: 0. CDR3 sequence (DNA): TGTGCCAGCAGCTTAGCGGGACAGGGGGAAAAACTGTTTTTT. It is translated as CASSLAGQGEKLFF.

This chain joins TRBV15 and TRBJ2-7, with D perhaps matching TRBD2 (5 bases). V was clipped by 0 bases and J by 7 bases, with 13 bases between them. Germline V lookup: CDR1 LNHNV, CDR2 YYDKDF (reference sequence). The length of the CDR3 is 14 residues. CDR3 DNA sequence: TGTGCCACCAGCAGAGATAAAGCGGCTATGGAGCAGTACTTC. Amino acid sequence: CATSRDKAAMEQYF.

The CDR3 DNA reads TGTGCCAGCAGCCCGACCCGGGGCCAAGAGACCCAGTACTTC. Encoded protein: CASSPTRGQETQYF. The chain is built from TRBV11-3 and TRBJ2-5, with a weak D call TRBD2 (5 bases). Between the trimmed V and J ends, which lost 5 bases and 1 base, there was a span of 11 bases. Germline V lookup: CDR1 SGHNT, CDR2 YENEEA. CDR3 length: 14 residues.

The chain uses TRBV5-6 and TRBJ2-7, with D perhaps matching TRBD1 or TRBD2 (5 bases each). Between the trimmed V and J ends, which lost 2 bases and 0 bases, there was a span of 12 bases. The CDR3 runs to 15 residues. Germline V gene data show CDR1 as SGHDT and CDR2 as YYEEEE. The CDR3, as DNA: TGTGCCAGCAGCTTTGGGACGGGCAGCTCCTACGAGCAGTACTTC. This sequence encodes CASSFGTGSSYEQYF.

The chain is built from TRBV5-8 and TRBJ1-1, with D tentatively TRBD1 (5 bases). The germline V gene has CDR1 SGHTS and CDR2 YDEGEE. V was trimmed by 1 base and J by 4 bases, leaving 20 bases between them. CDR3 length equals 17 residues. The CDR3 protein is CASSLLAGGRLGTEAFF. The CDR3, as DNA: TGTGCCAGCAGCTTGCTCGCGGGGGGAAGGTTGGGCACTGAAGCTTTCTTT.

The genes are TRBV6-5 and TRBJ2-5; no clear D gene. Trimming took off 3 bases at V and 1 base at J, with 15 bases between the two ends. CDR1 is MNHEY and CDR2 is SVGAGI in the germline V gene. The CDR3 is 16 amino acids. The CDR3 loop reads CASSYLGRRAQETQYF. The DNA of the CDR3 is TGTGCCAGCAGTTATCTAGGGCGGCGAGCCCAAGAGACCCAGTACTTC.

CDR3 nucleotides: TGTGCCAGCAGCCAGCTAGCGGGAGAGCTAGACATTCAGTACTTC. The encoded protein is CASSQLAGELDIQYF. The chain carries TRBV11-2 and TRBJ2-4, with 10 nucleotides matching TRBD2. The CDR3 runs to 15 residues. The V segment lost 5 bases and the J segment 8 bases; nucleotides outside the gene matches: 9. Germline V gene data show CDR1 as SGHAT and CDR2 as FQNNGV.

CDR3 sequence reads: CASSALAPSYEQYF. For the CDR3, the DNA is TGTGCCAGTAGTGCACTCGCCCCCTCCTACGAGCAGTACTTC. J is TRBJ2-7 and V is TRBV19; no definite D call. Trimming cost V 5 bases and J 0 bases, with 11 bases left between them. The germline gives CDR1 LNHDA, CDR2 SQIVND (reference sequence). There are 14 residues in the CDR3.

With respect to this clone: An end of the junction does not agree with germline; a read error may underlie this. This sequence joins TRBV7-2 and TRBJ2-5; 8 bases agree with TRBD2. The DNA end is a closer match to TRBJ2-7, so the J assignment may be wrong. CDR1 and CDR2 (germline): SGHTA, FQGNSA. There are 16 residues in the CDR3. The CDR3 reads CASNLGSGLEGYEQYF. CDR3 in DNA: TGTGCCAGCAACTTAGGTTCGGGACTAGAGGGCTACGAGCAGTACTTC.

This clone is a singleton in its sample. V gene TRBV4-1 combines with J gene TRBJ1-5; D is possibly TRBD1 (5 bases). The germline V and J ends were trimmed by 0 bases and 4 bases, with 10 bases remaining between them. Germline CDR1 MGHRA, CDR2 YSYEKL. This CDR3 is 15 amino acids long. CDR3 sequence reads: CASSQEMRGNQPQHF. The CDR3 coding sequence is TGCGCCAGCAGCCAAGAAATGAGGGGAAATCAGCCCCAGCATTTT.

The chain has TRBV18 and TRBJ1-4; D is uncertain. Germline V lookup: CDR1 KGHSH, CDR2 LQKENI. With 6 bases removed from V and 7 bases from J, the gap between germline ends came to 12 bases. There are 13 residues in the CDR3. CDR3 amino acids: CASSTFPVEKLFF. The CDR3, as DNA: TGTGCCAGCTCGACGTTCCCCGTTGAAAAACTGTTTTTT.

This chain connects TRBV7-3 to TRBJ2-2; 7 bases line up with TRBD2. The CDR3 extends over 15 amino acids. V dropped 3 bases and J dropped 4; count of bases not matched to a gene: 5. Germline assignment: CDR1 SGHTA and CDR2 FQGTGA. CDR3 nucleotides: TGTGCCAGCAGCTTGAGAACTAGCGTCACCGGGGAGCTGTTTTTT. Protein product: CASSLRTSVTGELFF.

This clone appeared a single time. This chain uses TRBV11-1 with TRBJ2-1; D gene ambiguous. The CDR3 runs to 17 residues. Germline CDR1 reads SGHAT; CDR2 reads FQDESV (reference sequence). Trimming cost V 1 base and J 2 bases, with 15 bases left between them. CDR3 bases: TGTGCCAGCAGCTTAGACCCCTCCTCCCTTCCCTACAATGAGCAGTTCTTC. Translated: CASSLDPSSLPYNEQFF.

The chain recombines TRBV30 with TRBJ1-5; D possibly corresponds to TRBD1 (6 bases). V shed 4 bases and J shed 6 bases, with 16 bases lying between them. This CDR3 spans 14 amino acids. Germline values: CDR1 GTSNPN, CDR2 SVGIG (reference sequence). The CDR3 region is CAWTAGAKAQPQHF. The CDR3 region has the DNA TGTGCCTGGACAGCGGGGGCGAAAGCTCAGCCCCAGCATTTT.

This clone was detected a few times. The chain carries TRBV14 and TRBJ1-4; the D gene is possibly TRBD1 (5 bases). The CDR3 is made up of 16 amino acids. V lost 3 bases to trimming and J lost 14 bases, with 25 bases between them. The germline CDR1 and CDR2 sequences are SGHDN and FVKESK. In DNA form, the CDR3 reads TGTGCCAGCAGCCAGGGGACCGGGACTGACATGAAAGTGCTGTTTTTT. Protein product: CASSQGTGTDMKVLFF.